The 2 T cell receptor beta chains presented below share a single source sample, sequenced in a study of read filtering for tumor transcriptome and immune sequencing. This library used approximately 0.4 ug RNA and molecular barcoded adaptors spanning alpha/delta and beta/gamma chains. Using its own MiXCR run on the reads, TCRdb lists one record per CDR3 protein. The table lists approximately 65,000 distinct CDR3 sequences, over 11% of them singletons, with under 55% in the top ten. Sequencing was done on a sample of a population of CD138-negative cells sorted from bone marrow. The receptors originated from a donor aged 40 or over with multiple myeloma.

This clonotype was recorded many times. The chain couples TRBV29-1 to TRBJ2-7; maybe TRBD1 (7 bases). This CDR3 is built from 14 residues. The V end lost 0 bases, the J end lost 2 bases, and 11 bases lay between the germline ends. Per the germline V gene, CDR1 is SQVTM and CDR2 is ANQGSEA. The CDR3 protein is CSVEDPGGTYEQYF. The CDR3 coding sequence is TGCAGCGTTGAAGATCCAGGGGGGACCTACGAGCAGTACTTC.

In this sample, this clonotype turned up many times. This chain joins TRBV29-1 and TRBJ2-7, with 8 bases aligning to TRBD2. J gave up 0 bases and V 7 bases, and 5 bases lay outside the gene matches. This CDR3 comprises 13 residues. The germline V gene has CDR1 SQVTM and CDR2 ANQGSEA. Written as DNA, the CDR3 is TGCAGCGCCTCAAGCGGGAGCTCCTACGAGCAGTACTTC. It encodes CSASSGSSYEQYF.